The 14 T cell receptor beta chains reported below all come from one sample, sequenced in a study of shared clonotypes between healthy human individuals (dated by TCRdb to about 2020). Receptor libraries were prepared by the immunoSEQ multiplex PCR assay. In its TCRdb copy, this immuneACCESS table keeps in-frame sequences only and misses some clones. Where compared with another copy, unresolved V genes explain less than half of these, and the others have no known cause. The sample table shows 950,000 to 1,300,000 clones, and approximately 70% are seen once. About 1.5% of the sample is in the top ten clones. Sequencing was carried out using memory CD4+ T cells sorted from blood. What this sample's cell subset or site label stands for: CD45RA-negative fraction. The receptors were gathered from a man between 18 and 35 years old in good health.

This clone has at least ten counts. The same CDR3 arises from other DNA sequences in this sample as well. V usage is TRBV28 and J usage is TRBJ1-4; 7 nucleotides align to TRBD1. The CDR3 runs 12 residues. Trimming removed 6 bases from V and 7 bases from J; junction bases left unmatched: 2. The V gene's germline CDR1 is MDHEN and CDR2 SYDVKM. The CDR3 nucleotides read TGTGCCAGCAGCCGGACAGGTGAAAAACTGTTTTTT. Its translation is CASSRTGEKLFF. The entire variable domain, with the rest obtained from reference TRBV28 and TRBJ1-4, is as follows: DVKVTQSSRYLVKRTGEKVFLECVQDMDHENMFWYRQDPGLGLRLIYFSYDVKMKEKGDIPEGYSVSREKKERFSLILESASTNQTSMYLCASSRTGEKLFFGSGTQLSVL.

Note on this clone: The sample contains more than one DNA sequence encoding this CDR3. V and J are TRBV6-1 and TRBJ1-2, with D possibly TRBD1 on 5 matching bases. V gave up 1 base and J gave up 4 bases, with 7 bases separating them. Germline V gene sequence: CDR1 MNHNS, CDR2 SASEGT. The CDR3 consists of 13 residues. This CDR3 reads CASSEGGTYGYTF. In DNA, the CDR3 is TGTGCCAGCAGTGAAGGGGGCACCTATGGCTACACCTTC.

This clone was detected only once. As DNA, the CDR3 is TGTGCCAGCAGTTTAACACAAACCCCGGAAGGCTACACCTTC. It translates to CASSLTQTPEGYTF. This sequence joins TRBV28 and TRBJ1-2; D ambiguous. The V end lost 2 bases, the J end lost 8 bases, and 15 bases lay between the germline ends. CDR1 is MDHEN and CDR2 is SYDVKM in the germline V gene. The CDR3 extends over 14 amino acids.

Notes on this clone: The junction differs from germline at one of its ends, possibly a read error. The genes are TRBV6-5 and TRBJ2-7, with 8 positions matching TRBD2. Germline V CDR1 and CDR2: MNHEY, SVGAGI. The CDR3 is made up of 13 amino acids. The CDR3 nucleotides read TGTGCCATCAGTGGGCGGGAGGCTTACGAGCAGTACTTC. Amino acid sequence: CAISGREAYEQYF.

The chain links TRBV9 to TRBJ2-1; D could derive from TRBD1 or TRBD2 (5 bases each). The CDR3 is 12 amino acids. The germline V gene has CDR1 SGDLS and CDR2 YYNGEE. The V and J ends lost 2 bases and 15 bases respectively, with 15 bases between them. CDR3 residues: CASSVGDQARFF. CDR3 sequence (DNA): TGTGCCAGCAGCGTGGGGGACCAAGCTCGGTTCTTC. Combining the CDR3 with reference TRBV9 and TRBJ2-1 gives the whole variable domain DSGVTQTPKHLITATGQRVTLRCSPRSGDLSVYWYQQSLDQGLQFLIQYYNGEERAKGNILERFSAQQFPDLHSELNLSSLELGDSALYFCASSVGDQARFFGPGTRLTVL.

The CDR3 sequence is CASSQPGLSQPQHF. CDR3 coding DNA: TGTGCCAGCAGCCAACCAGGGTTGAGCCAGCCCCAGCATTTT. This chain connects TRBV7-2 to TRBJ1-5; possible D gene TRBD1, 5 bases. V was shortened by 5 bases and J by 7 bases, with 15 bases between the two germline ends. The CDR3 covers 14 residues. Germline CDR1 reads SGHTA; CDR2 reads FQGNSA.

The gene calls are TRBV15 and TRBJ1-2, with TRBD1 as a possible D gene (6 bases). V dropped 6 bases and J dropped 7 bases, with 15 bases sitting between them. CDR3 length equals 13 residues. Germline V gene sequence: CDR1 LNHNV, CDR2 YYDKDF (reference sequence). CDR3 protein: CATSGGGGPGYTF. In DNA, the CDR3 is TGTGCCACCAGTGGGGGCGGAGGGCCTGGCTACACCTTC.

The CDR3 nucleotides read TGTGCCAGCGGGAACAATGAGCAGTTCTTC. Translated, it gives CASGNNEQFF. V is TRBV2 and J is TRBJ2-1; D is ambiguous. V lost 8 bases to trimming and J lost 5 bases, with 4 bases between them. Per the germline V gene, CDR1 is SNHLY and CDR2 is FYNNEI. CDR3 length: 10 residues.

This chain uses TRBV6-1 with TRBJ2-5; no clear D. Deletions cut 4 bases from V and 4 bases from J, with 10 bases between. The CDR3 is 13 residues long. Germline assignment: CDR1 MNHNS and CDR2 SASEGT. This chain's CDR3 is CASSVGWGETQYF. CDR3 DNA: TGTGCCAGCAGTGTGGGGTGGGGAGAGACCCAGTACTTC.

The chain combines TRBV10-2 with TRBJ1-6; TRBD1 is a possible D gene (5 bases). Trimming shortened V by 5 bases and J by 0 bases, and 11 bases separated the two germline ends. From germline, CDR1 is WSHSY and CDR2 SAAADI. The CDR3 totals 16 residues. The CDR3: CASSWGPSSYNSPLHF. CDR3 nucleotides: TGCGCCAGCAGTTGGGGCCCCAGCTCCTATAATTCACCCCTCCACTTT.

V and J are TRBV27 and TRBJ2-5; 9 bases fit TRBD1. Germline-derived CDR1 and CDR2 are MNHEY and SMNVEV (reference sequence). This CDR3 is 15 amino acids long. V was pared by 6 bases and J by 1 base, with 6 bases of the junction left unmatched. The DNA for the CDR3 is TGTGCCAGCAGCACCCCGACAGGGGGCCAAGAGACCCAGTACTTC. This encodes CASSTPTGGQETQYF.

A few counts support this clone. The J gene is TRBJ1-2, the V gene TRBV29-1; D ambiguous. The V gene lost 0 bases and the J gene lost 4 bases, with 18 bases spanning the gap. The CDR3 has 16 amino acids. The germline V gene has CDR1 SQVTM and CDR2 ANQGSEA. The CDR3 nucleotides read TGCAGCGTTGAAGATACGGTGCAGTCCCCAAGCTATGGCTACACCTTC. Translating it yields CSVEDTVQSPSYGYTF.

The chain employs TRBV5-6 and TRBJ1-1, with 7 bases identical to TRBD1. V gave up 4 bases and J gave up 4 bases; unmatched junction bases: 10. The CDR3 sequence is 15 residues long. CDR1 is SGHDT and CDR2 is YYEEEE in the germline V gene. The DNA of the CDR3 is TGTGCCAGCAGCCGGACAGGCCCGAAGGTCACTGAAGCTTTCTTT. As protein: CASSRTGPKVTEAFF.

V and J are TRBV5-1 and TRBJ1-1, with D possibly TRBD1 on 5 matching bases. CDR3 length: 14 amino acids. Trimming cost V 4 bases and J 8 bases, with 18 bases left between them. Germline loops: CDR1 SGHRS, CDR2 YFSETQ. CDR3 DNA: TGCGCCAGCAGCCCTTCTGTCAGGGAAAACGAAGCTTTCTTT. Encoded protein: CASSPSVRENEAFF. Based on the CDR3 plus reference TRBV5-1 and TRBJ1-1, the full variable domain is KAGVTQTPRYLIKTRGQQVTLSCSPISGHRSVSWYQQTPGQGLQFLFEYFSETQRNKGNFPGRFSGRQFSNSRSEMNVSTLELGDSALYLCASSPSVRENEAFFGQGTRLTVV.